This record concerns one T cell receptor beta chain sequence. The CDR3 is made up of 13 amino acids. Trimming cost V 4 bases and J 6 bases, with 10 bases left between them. This entry belongs to a study of blood T cell repertoires in COVID-19. This table comes from immunoSEQ multiplex PCR, and its TCRdb copy is limited to in-frame clones, with some not included. Of 60,000 to 100,000 clones in the sample, 85% to 90% were seen once. Sequenced: peripheral blood. The chain couples TRBV12-3 or TRBV12-4 to TRBJ1-5; D is perhaps TRBD1 (5 bases). This TCR was recovered from a man aged 50-60 years with active COVID-19. In nucleotides, the CDR3 is TGTGCCAGCAGTTATAGGGGTCTTCAGCCCCAGCATTTT. As protein: CASSYRGLQPQHF.